Below, one T cell receptor (beta chain) is given with its context. What it recognizes is unknown. The entry originates in a study of CD8 T cells in ankylosing spondylitis. The CDR3 runs 14 residues. Germline V gives CDR1 MNHNS, CDR2 SASEGT. Trimming left V 1 base short and J 6 bases short, with 13 bases between. Points from the study as a whole: For ankylosing spondylitis blood, a TCR beta motif of about eight highly homologous variants appeared characteristic. Previously reported in reactive arthritis synovial fluid and blood were some of the motif variants. Within matched ankylosing spondylitis synovial fluid, disease-linked clones were reportedly significantly enriched.

It was by quantitative 5'-RACE with molecular barcodes that TCR beta libraries were made. TCRdb independently ran MiXCR on the 5' RACE reads; one entry per CDR3 protein. There are roughly 370,000 distinct CDR3 sequences in the sample; 20% to 25% occur only once, and about a sixth lies in the top ten. V is TRBV6-1 and J is TRBJ2-7, with D possibly TRBD2 on 6 matching bases. Material: blood, either unsorted or a sorted T cell fraction (not recorded which). The receptor was derived from a male donor with ankylosing spondylitis. CDR3 protein: CASSEELASAEQYF. The CDR3 coding sequence is TGTGCCAGCAGTGAAGAACTAGCCTCGGCCGAGCAGTACTTC.